This entry is about one T cell receptor beta chain. These data come from a study of blood T cell repertoires in COVID-19. For the study at large: Some COVID-19 samples were acute and others convalescent; all came from the United States, Italy and Spain. T cells, B-cell-depleted T cells, or PBMCs provided the cDNA or gDNA that served as material.

In the authors' workflow: Amplification of reference gene primers provided the estimated nucleated cell counts. TCRdb keeps only in-frame clones here, not all; method: immunoSEQ multiplex PCR. V and J calls and clone size come straight from that table; D and trimming were deduced from the DNA. This sample has 200,000 or so clones, with about 85% found just once. CDR3 length equals 16 residues. J lost 3 bases, V lost 6 bases, and 10 bases had no gene match. Per germline, CDR1 ENHRY and CDR2 SYGVKD. The sample was peripheral blood. The clonotype comes from a man in his 70s with acute or convalescent COVID-19. This chain joins TRBV10-3 and TRBJ2-5; TRBD2 matches at 10 bases. The CDR3 sequence is CAIRASGSRRKETQYF. CDR3 in DNA: TGTGCCATCAGGGCTAGCGGGAGTAGGCGGAAAGAGACCCAGTACTTC.